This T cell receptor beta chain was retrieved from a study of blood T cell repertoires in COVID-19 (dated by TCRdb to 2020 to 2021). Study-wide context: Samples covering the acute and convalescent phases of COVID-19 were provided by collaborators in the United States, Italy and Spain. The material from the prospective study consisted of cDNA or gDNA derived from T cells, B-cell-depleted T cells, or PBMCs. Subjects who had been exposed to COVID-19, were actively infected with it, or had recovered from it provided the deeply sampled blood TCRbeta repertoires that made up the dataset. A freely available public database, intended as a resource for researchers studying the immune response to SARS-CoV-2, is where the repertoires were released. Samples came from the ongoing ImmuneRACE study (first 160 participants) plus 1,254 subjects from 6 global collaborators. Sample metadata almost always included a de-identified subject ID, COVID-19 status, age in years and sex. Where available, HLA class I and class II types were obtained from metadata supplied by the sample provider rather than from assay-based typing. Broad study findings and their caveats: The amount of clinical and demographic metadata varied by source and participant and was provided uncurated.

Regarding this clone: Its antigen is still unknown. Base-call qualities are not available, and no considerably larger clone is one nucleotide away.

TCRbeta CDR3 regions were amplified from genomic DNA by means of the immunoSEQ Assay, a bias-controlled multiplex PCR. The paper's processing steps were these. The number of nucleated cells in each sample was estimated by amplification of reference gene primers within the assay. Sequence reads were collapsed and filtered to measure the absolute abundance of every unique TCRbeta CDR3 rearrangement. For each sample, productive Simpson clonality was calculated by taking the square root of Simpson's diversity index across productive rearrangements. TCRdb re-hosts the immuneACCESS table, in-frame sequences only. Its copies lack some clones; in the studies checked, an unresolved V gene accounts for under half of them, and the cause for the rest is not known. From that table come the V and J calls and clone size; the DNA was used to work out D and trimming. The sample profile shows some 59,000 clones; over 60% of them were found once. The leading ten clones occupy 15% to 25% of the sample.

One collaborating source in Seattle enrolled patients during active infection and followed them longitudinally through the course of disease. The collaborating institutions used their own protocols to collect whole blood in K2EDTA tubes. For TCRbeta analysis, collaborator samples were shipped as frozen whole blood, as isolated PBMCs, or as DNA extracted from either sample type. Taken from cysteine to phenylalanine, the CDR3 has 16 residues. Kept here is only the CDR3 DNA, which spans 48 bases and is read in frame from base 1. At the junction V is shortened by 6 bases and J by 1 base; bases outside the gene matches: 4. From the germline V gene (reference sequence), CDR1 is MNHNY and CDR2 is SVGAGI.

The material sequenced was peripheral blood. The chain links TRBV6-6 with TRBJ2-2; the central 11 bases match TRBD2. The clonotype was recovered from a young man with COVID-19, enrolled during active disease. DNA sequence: TGTGCCAGCAGGGCTCTAGCGGGGGGGAACACCGGGGAGCTGTTTTTT. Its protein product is CASRALAGGNTGELFF.